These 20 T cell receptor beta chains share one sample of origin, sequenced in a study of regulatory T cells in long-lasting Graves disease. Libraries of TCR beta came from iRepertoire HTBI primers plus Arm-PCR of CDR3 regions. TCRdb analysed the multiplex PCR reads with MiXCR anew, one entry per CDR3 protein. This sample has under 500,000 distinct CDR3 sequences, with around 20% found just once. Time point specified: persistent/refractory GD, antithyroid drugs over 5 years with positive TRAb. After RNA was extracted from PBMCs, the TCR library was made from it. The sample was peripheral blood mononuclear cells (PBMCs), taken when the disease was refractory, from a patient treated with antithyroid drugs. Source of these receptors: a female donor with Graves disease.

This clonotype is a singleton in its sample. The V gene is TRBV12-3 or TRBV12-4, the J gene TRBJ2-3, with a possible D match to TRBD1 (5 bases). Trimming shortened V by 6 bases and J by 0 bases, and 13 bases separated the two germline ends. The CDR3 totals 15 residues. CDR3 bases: TGTGCCAGCAGGCCACTCAGGGCCAGCACAGATACGCAGTATTTT. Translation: CASRPLRASTDTQYF.

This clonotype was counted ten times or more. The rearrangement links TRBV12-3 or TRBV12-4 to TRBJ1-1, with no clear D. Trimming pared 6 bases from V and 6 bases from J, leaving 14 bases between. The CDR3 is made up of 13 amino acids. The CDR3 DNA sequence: TGTGCCAGCAGCCTAATACCGGGTCCTGAAGCTTTCTTT. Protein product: CASSLIPGPEAFF.

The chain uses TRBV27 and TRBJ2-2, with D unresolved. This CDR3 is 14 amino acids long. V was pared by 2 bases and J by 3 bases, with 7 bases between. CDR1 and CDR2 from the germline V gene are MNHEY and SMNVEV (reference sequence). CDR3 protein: CASSLKEHTGELFF. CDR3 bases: TGTGCCAGCAGTTTAAAGGAGCACACCGGGGAGCTGTTTTTT.

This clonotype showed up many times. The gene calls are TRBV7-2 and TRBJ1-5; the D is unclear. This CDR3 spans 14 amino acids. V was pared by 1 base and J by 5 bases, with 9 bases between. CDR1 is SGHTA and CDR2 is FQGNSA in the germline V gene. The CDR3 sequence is CASSLEAADQPQHF. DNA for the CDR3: TGTGCCAGCAGCTTAGAGGCGGCGGATCAGCCCCAGCATTTT.

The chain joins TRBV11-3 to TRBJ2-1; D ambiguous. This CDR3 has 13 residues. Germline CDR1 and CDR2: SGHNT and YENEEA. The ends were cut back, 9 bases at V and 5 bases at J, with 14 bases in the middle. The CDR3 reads CARRTLVHNEQFF. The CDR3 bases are TGTGCCAGGAGGACCCTGGTCCACAATGAGCAGTTCTTC.

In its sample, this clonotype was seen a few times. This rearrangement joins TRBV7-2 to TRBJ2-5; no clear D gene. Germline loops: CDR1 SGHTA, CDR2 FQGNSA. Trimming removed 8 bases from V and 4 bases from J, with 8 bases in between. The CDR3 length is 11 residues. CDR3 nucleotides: TGTGCCAGCGGCATGGGAGAGACCCAGTACTTC. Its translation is CASGMGETQYF.

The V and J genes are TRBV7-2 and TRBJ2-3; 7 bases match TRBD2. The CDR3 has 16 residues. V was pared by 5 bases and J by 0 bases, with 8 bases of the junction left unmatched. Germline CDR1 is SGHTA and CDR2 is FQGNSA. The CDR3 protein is CASSPWTSSSTDTQYF. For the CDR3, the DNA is TGTGCCAGCAGCCCTTGGACTAGTTCTAGCACAGATACGCAGTATTTT. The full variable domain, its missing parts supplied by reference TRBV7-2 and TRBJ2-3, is GAGVSQSPSNKVTEKGKDVELRCDPISGHTALYWYRQSLGQGLEFLIYFQGNSAPDKSGLPSDRFSAERTGGSVSTLTIQRTQQEDSAVYLCASSPWTSSSTDTQYFGPGTRLTVL.

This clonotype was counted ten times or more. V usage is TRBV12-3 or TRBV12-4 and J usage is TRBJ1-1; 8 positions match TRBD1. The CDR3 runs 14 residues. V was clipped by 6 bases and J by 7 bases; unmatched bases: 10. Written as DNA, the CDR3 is TGTGCCAGCAGACCAGTACAGGGGGTAGGTGAAGCTTTCTTT. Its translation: CASRPVQGVGEAFF.

For the CDR3, the DNA is TGTGCCACCAGCGAAGACGCTAGAGATCAAGAGACCCAGTACTTC. Encoded protein: CATSEDARDQETQYF. This chain connects TRBV24-1 to TRBJ2-5; D unclear. The CDR3 contains 15 residues. Germline V lookup: CDR1 KGHDR, CDR2 SFDVKD. V lost 7 bases, J lost 2 bases, and 16 bases lay in between.

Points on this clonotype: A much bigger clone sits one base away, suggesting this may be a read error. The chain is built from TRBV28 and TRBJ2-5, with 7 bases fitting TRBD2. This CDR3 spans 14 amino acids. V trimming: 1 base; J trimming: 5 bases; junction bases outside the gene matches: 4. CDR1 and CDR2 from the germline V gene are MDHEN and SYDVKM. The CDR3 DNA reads TGTGCCAGCAGTTTATCTATGGGGGGGGAGACCCAGTACTTC. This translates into CASSLSMGGETQYF.

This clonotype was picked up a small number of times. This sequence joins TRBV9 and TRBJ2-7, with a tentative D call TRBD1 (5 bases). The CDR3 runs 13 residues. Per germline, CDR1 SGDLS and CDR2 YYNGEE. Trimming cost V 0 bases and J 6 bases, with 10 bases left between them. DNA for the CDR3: TGTGCCAGCAGCGTAGATCCTCAGGGCGAGCAGTACTTC. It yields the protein CASSVDPQGEQYF. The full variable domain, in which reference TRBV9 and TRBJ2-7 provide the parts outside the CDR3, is DSGVTQTPKHLITATGQRVTLRCSPRSGDLSVYWYQQSLDQGLQFLIQYYNGEERAKGNILERFSAQQFPDLHSELNLSSLELGDSALYFCASSVDPQGEQYFGPGTRLTVT.

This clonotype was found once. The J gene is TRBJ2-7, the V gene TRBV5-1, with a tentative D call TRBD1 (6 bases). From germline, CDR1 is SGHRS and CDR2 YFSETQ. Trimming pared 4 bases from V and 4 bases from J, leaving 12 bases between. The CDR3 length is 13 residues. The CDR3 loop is CASSTGQPYEQYF. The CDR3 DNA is TGCGCCAGCAGCACAGGACAGCCGTACGAGCAGTACTTC.

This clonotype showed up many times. CDR3 region: CASSTGTPKGSGYTF. The CDR3 DNA sequence: TGTGCCAGTAGTACGGGGACCCCCAAGGGAAGTGGCTACACCTTC. V and J are TRBV19 and TRBJ1-2; D is possibly TRBD1 (5 bases). Trimming stripped 4 bases from V and 7 bases from J, with 19 bases between. Per germline, CDR1 LNHDA and CDR2 SQIVND (reference sequence). There are 15 residues in the CDR3.

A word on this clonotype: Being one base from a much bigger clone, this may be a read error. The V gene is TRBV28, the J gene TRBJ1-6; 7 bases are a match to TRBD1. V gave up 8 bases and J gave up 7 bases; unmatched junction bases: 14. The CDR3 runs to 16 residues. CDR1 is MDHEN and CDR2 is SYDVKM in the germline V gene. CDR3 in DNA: TGTGCCAGCGGCCTTGATCCGGGACAGCCAAATTCACCCCTCCACTTT. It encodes CASGLDPGQPNSPLHF. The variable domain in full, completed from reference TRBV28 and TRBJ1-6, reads DVKVTQSSRYLVKRTGEKVFLECVQDMDHENMFWYRQDPGLGLRLIYFSYDVKMKEKGDIPEGYSVSREKKERFSLILESASTNQTSMYLCASGLDPGQPNSPLHFGNGTRLTVT.

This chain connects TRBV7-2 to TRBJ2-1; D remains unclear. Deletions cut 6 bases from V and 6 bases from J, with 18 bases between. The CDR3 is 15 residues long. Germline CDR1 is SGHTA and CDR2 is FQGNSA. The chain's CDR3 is CASRKAVGNFNEQFF. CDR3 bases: TGTGCCAGCAGGAAAGCAGTGGGGAACTTCAATGAGCAGTTCTTC.

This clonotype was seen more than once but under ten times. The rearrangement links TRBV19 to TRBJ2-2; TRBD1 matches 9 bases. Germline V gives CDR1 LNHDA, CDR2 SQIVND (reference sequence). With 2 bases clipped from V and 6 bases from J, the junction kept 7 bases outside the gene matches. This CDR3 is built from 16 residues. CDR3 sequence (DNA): TGTGCCAGTAGTATACCGGGACAGGGAACCGCCGGGGAGCTGTTTTTT. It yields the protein CASSIPGQGTAGELFF.

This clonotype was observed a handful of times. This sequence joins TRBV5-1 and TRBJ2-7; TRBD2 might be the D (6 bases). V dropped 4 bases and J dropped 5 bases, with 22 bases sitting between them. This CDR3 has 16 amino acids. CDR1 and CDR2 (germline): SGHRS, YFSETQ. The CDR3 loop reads CASSINPSARRDEQYF. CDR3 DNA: TGCGCCAGCAGCATCAACCCTAGCGCCCGAAGGGACGAGCAGTACTTC.

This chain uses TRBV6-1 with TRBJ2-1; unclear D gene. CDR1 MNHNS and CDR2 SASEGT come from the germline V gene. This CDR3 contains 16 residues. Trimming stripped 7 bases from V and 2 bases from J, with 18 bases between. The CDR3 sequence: CASNSPSRKAYNEQFF. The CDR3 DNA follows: TGTGCCAGCAATTCCCCATCGAGGAAAGCCTACAATGAGCAGTTCTTC.

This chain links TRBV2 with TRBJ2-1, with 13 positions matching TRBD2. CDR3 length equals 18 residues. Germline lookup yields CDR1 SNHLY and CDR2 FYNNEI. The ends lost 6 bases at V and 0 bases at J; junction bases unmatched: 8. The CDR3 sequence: CASRSGLAGAGSYNEQFF. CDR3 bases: TGTGCCAGCAGGAGTGGACTAGCGGGAGCGGGCTCCTACAATGAGCAGTTCTTC.

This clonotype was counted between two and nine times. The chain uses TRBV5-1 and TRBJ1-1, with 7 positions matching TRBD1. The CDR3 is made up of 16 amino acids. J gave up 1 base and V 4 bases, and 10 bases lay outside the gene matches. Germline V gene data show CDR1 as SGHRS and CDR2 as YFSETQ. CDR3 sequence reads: CASSLPPGQPNTEAFF. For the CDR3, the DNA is TGCGCCAGCAGCCTGCCCCCGGGACAGCCGAACACTGAAGCTTTCTTT.